This T cell receptor (beta chain) was identified in a study of blood T cell repertoires in COVID-19. Looking at the study overall: Material from acute and convalescent COVID-19 was sourced from the United States, Italy and Spain.

Original processing notes: Nucleated cell number was recorded as an estimate derived from reference gene primer amplification. Data came from immunoSEQ multiplex PCR; TCRdb stores just in-frame clones and leaves some out. V and J calls and clone size are those listed in that table; D and trimming were worked out from the DNA. The profile shows fewer than 90,000 clones, approximately 80% of them singletons. The CDR3 consists of 19 residues. The sequence derives from a human donor in a cohort sampled during active COVID-19. V gene TRBV21-1 combines with J gene TRBJ2-1; no check of the table's D call, TRBD2, against the DNA was made. TRBV21-1 is classified as a pseudogene. The sample comprised peripheral blood. The CDR3 DNA reads TGTGCCAGCAGCTCCCTGGCGGAACCGGGACTAGCGGGAGTTCAAGAGCAGTTCTTC. Translated: CASSSLAEPGLAGVQEQFF.